This T cell receptor beta chain was captured in a study of neurological immune-mediated disorders. General study points: Across subjects, no CDR3 amino acid sequence appeared in expanded clones of more than one subject, a finding that suggested private repertoires in all groups.

With V trimmed by 5 bases and J by 5 bases, 4 bases remained unmatched. The length of the CDR3 is 14 residues. Time point of the sample: longitudinal time-point 2. Healthy control participants comprised blood bank volunteers in Maryland, USA. PBMCs stored at -80 C, 2 million in total, were the source of the unsorted libraries. This clonotype has at least ten counts. Antigen specificity is unknown. The authors made cDNA by 5'RACE with 10-nucleotide random UMIs. TCRdb fed the 5' RACE reads into MiXCR, producing one record per CDR3 protein. In the table there are roughly 34,000 distinct CDR3 sequences, less than 15% of which are singletons.

The source of this sequence is a woman aged 40 to 50 in good health. The specimen was PBMCs. This chain connects TRBV12-3 or TRBV12-4 to TRBJ2-5; 11 nucleotides line up with TRBD1. Written as DNA, the CDR3 is TGTGCCAGCAGTCGAGGGACAGGGGGGGAGACCCAGTACTTC. Translating it yields CASSRGTGGETQYF.